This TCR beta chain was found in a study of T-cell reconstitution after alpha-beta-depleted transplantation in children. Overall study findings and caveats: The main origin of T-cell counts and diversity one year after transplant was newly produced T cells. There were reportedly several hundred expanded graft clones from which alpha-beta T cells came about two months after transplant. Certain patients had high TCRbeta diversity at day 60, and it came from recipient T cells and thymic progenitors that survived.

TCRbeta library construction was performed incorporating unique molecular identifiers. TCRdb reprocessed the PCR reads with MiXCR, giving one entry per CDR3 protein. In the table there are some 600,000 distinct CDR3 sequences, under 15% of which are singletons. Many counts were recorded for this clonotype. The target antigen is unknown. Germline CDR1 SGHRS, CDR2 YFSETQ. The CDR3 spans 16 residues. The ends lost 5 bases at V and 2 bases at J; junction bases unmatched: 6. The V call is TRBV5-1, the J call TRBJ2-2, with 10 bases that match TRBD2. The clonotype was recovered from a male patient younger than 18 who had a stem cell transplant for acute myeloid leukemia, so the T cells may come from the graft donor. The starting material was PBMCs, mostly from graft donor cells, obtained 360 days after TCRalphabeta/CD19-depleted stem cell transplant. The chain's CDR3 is CASSSLAGQNTGELFF. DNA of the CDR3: TGCGCCAGCAGTTCACTAGCGGGGCAAAACACCGGGGAGCTGTTTTTT.